These 27 T cell receptor beta chains came from one sample sequenced in a study of blood T cell repertoires in COVID-19. Measured with immunoSEQ multiplex PCR; TCRdb has only the in-frame clones, and not every one. The profile covers around 180,000 clones, with over 65% appearing a single time and around a sixth taken by the ten largest. The sample comprised peripheral blood. These receptors originate from a person between 65 and 79 years old with COVID-19, enrolled during active disease.

The chain recombines TRBV28 with TRBJ2-3; 10 nucleotides match TRBD1. V shed 5 bases and J 1 base; nucleotides not matched to a gene: 6. CDR1 MDHEN and CDR2 SYDVKM come from the germline V gene. The CDR3 consists of 16 residues. The CDR3 spells CASSPTGGAGTDTQYF. The CDR3 coding sequence is TGTGCCAGCAGTCCGACAGGGGGCGCTGGCACAGATACGCAGTATTTT.

J is TRBJ1-2 and V is TRBV3-1 (or the pseudogene TRBV3-2); 7 nucleotides align to TRBD1. Germline V gives CDR1 LGHDT, CDR2 YNNKEL (reference sequence). After removal of 1 base from V and 6 bases from J, the junction contained 2 bases not matched to a gene. The CDR3 runs 13 residues. CDR3 nucleotides: TGTGCCAGCAGCCAAGTCCAGGGGGATGGCTACACCTTC. This gives the protein CASSQVQGDGYTF.

CDR3 sequence: CASSHPIAGDYNEQFF. CDR3 nucleotide sequence: TGTGCCAGCAGCCATCCCATAGCGGGAGACTACAATGAGCAGTTCTTC. The chain joins TRBV21-1 to TRBJ2-1; the D call TRBD2 from the table was never checked on the DNA. TRBV21-1 is termed a pseudogene. The CDR3 runs to 16 residues.

This chain uses TRBV7-2 with TRBJ1-5; 7 bases align to TRBD1. The CDR3 contains 15 residues. Germline CDR1 is SGHTA and CDR2 is FQGNSA. Unmatched junction bases numbered 8, after V lost 4 bases and J lost 5 bases. The CDR3 DNA is TGTGCCAGCAGCTCCCAATTAACAGGGGATCAGCCCCAGCATTTT. Its protein product is CASSSQLTGDQPQHF. Full variable domain (rest looked up from reference TRBV7-2 and TRBJ1-5): GAGVSQSPSNKVTEKGKDVELRCDPISGHTALYWYRQSLGQGLEFLIYFQGNSAPDKSGLPSDRFSAERTGGSVSTLTIQRTQQEDSAVYLCASSSQLTGDQPQHFGDGTRLSIL.

V is TRBV4-1 and J is TRBJ2-1, with D maybe TRBD1 (6 bases). The CDR3 runs to 16 residues. Trimming removed 4 bases from V and 6 bases from J, with 19 bases in between. CDR1 is MGHRA, CDR2 YSYEKL, per germline. The CDR3 coding sequence is TGCGCCAGCAGCCCCCCGTCGGGACAACGGTCCAATGAGCAGTTCTTC. The encoded protein is CASSPPSGQRSNEQFF.

The CDR3 nucleotides are TGTGCCAGCAGCCCTCCAGCGGGAGATACGCAGTATTTT. Translated, it gives CASSPPAGDTQYF. The V call is TRBV7-3, the J call TRBJ2-3; D may be TRBD2 (6 bases). Germline V lookup: CDR1 SGHTA, CDR2 FQGTGA. The CDR3 loop spans 13 amino acids. V gave up 5 bases and J gave up 5 bases, with 11 bases separating them.

This clone turned up a few times. CDR3 residues: CASSFILARYSYEQYF. CDR3 coding DNA: TGCGCCAGCAGCTTTATACTAGCGCGATACTCCTACGAGCAGTACTTC. The chain has TRBV5-1 and TRBJ2-7, with 7 bases matching TRBD2. Germline V gene lookup returns CDR1 SGHRS and CDR2 YFSETQ. The CDR3 contains 16 residues. The ends lost 2 bases at V and 0 bases at J; junction bases unmatched: 8.

This clone was found once. The gene calls are TRBV6-5 and TRBJ1-5, with D maybe TRBD1 (5 bases). This CDR3 comprises 12 residues. Looked up from germline, CDR1 is MNHEY and CDR2 is SVGAGI. V was clipped by 6 bases and J by 14 bases, with 17 bases between them. The CDR3, as DNA: TGTGCCAGCAGGGCGGGACCGAGCCGGGAGCATTTT. It specifies CASRAGPSREHF.

The V and J genes are TRBV19 and TRBJ1-5; no definite D call. Trimming took 6 bases from V and 7 from J, leaving 10 bases between them. Germline V lookup: CDR1 LNHDA, CDR2 SQIVND (reference sequence). This CDR3 contains 12 residues. CDR3 protein: CASRRREQPQHF. CDR3 coding DNA: TGTGCCAGTAGGCGGAGGGAGCAGCCCCAGCATTTT.

This clone has just one count. The chain is built from TRBV25-1 and TRBJ2-2; 9 nucleotides agree with TRBD2. Germline V lookup: CDR1 MGHDK, CDR2 SYGVNS. Unmatched junction bases numbered 8, after V lost 7 bases and J lost 5 bases. CDR3 size: 15 residues. The CDR3 nucleotides are TGTGCCAGCACAAGTAGCGGGGGCGCGACCGGGGAGCTGTTTTTT. Protein: CASTSSGGATGELFF.

This clone was found a few times. CDR3 region: CASSQRQGLQTGELFF. The CDR3 DNA sequence: TGTGCCAGCAGCCAAAGGCAGGGGTTGCAAACCGGGGAGCTGTTTTTT. The chain links TRBV3-1 (or the pseudogene TRBV3-2) to TRBJ2-2, with D possibly matching TRBD1 (6 bases). The CDR3 has 16 amino acids. V gave up 2 bases and J gave up 5 bases, with 15 bases separating them. Germline CDR1 is LGHDT and CDR2 is YNNKEL (reference sequence).

The J gene is TRBJ2-1, the V gene TRBV29-1, with a possible D match to TRBD2 (6 bases). Germline lookup yields CDR1 SQVTM and CDR2 ANQGSEA. Deletions cut 3 bases from V and 3 bases from J, with 9 bases between. The CDR3 contains 13 residues. CDR3 sequence reads: CSVDGSRYNEQFF. The CDR3 nucleotides read TGCAGCGTTGACGGGAGTCGCTACAATGAGCAGTTCTTC.

The J gene is TRBJ1-4, the V gene TRBV15; TRBD1 matches 7 bases. Germline lookup yields CDR1 LNHNV and CDR2 YYDKDF (reference sequence). V shed 0 bases and J 4 bases; nucleotides not matched to a gene: 2. The CDR3 is 15 residues long. The CDR3 DNA is TGTGCCACCAGCAGAGACGGGACAGTTAATGAAAAACTGTTTTTT. It is translated as CATSRDGTVNEKLFF.

There are a few counts of this clone. CDR3 sequence: CASSQGAGELFF. CDR3 in DNA: TGTGCCAGCAGCCAGGGGGCCGGGGAGCTGTTTTTT. This rearrangement joins TRBV9 to TRBJ2-2; 7 bases match TRBD1. The CDR3 extends over 12 amino acids. In germline, CDR1 is SGDLS, CDR2 YYNGEE. J gave up 6 bases and V 4 bases, and 0 bases lay outside the gene matches.

The genes are TRBV5-1 and TRBJ2-3; possible D gene TRBD2, 6 bases. Trimming removed 0 bases from V and 4 bases from J, with 15 bases in between. Germline CDR1 and CDR2: SGHRS and YFSETQ. CDR3 length: 16 amino acids. DNA for the CDR3: TGCGCCAGCAGCTTGGAGGATCCGTCGGGAGCAGATACGCAGTATTTT. It yields the protein CASSLEDPSGADTQYF.

The V call is TRBV10-3, the J call TRBJ2-2; 7 bases line up with TRBD1. Trimming took 6 bases from V and 0 from J; bases not matched to a gene: 1. The length of the CDR3 is 14 residues. Germline-derived CDR1 and CDR2 are ENHRY and SYGVKD. The CDR3 DNA follows: TGTGCCATCAGCGGGACAGCGAACACCGGGGAGCTGTTTTTT. Amino acids: CAISGTANTGELFF.

The rearrangement joins TRBV6-6 to TRBJ2-7; D possibly corresponds to TRBD1 (6 bases). Germline CDR1 MNHNY, CDR2 SVGAGI (reference sequence). Trimming removed 0 bases at V and 4 bases at J, with 16 bases between. This CDR3 comprises 16 residues. CDR3 coding DNA: TGTGCCAGCAGTTACTCTGGTAACAGGGTTGGATACGAGCAGTACTTC. It yields the protein CASSYSGNRVGYEQYF.

The chain is built from TRBV9 and TRBJ1-6, with TRBD1 matching 7 bases. This CDR3 has 15 residues. The trim removed 3 bases at V and 7 bases at J, leaving 7 bases unmatched. Germline V lookup: CDR1 SGDLS, CDR2 YYNGEE. The CDR3 region has the DNA TGTGCCAGCAGCGCGACCGGGACAGAGAATTCACCCCTCCACTTT. It yields the protein CASSATGTENSPLHF.

V and J are TRBV4-3 and TRBJ2-1; TRBD2 aligns across 8 bases. CDR3 length: 17 amino acids. The V and J ends lost 0 bases and 7 bases, in that order; junction bases with no gene match: 11. Germline CDR1 reads LGHNA; CDR2 reads YSLEER. Here the CDR3 reads CASSQEWRGRTFNEQFF. Here the CDR3 DNA reads TGCGCCAGCAGCCAAGAGTGGCGCGGGAGGACGTTTAATGAGCAGTTCTTC.

V gene TRBV25-1 combines with J gene TRBJ2-2; 8 bases are shared with TRBD2. The CDR3 is 13 residues long. Trimming at V came to 8 bases and at J to 4 bases, leaving 3 bases not matched to a gene. CDR1 and CDR2 (germline): MGHDK, SYGVNS. The CDR3 sequence: CASGTRRTGELFF. Here the CDR3 DNA reads TGTGCCAGCGGGACTAGGCGCACCGGGGAGCTGTTTTTT.

J is TRBJ1-1 and V is TRBV5-1; 8 bases map to TRBD1. The length of the CDR3 is 15 residues. The ends lost 3 bases at V and 5 bases at J; junction bases unmatched: 9. From germline, CDR1 is SGHRS and CDR2 YFSETQ. CDR3 bases: TGCGCCAGCAGCTCCGGACAGGGAGTGGGGACTGAAGCTTTCTTT. Amino acids: CASSSGQGVGTEAFF.

This chain uses TRBV2 with TRBJ1-6; TRBD1 matches 8 bases. Germline V lookup: CDR1 SNHLY, CDR2 FYNNEI. This CDR3 region has 16 residues. The CDR3 loop is CAWTQGQAFYNSPLHF. CDR3 DNA: TGTGCTTGGACCCAGGGACAGGCCTTCTATAATTCACCCCTCCACTTT.

The rearrangement uses TRBV18 and TRBJ2-7, with 10 bases matching TRBD1. Germline loops: CDR1 KGHSH, CDR2 LQKENI. This CDR3 has 14 amino acids. Trimming cost V 4 bases and J 4 bases; bases outside gene matches: 4. The CDR3 spells CASSRRQGAYEQYF. CDR3 DNA: TGTGCCAGCTCACGAAGACAGGGGGCTTACGAGCAGTACTTC.

This clone was picked up one time. This CDR3 reads CASTLAGSDTQYF. CDR3 sequence (DNA): TGTGCCAGCACGCTAGCGGGCTCAGATACGCAGTATTTT. The chain is built from TRBV12-3 or TRBV12-4 and TRBJ2-3; 8 bases map to TRBD2. The junction had 4 bases not matched to a gene; V was cut back by 7 bases and J by 4 bases. The CDR3 has 13 amino acids.

This chain connects TRBV5-1 to TRBJ2-7; 11 nucleotides match TRBD2. The trim removed 3 bases at V and 6 bases at J, leaving 8 bases unmatched. Germline-derived CDR1 and CDR2 are SGHRS and YFSETQ. This CDR3 is 15 amino acids long. The CDR3 is CASSSATSGGSEQYF. The CDR3, as DNA: TGCGCCAGCAGCTCCGCTACTAGCGGGGGCTCCGAGCAGTACTTC.

This chain links TRBV18 with TRBJ2-2, with 7 bases lining up with TRBD1. Germline CDR1 reads KGHSH; CDR2 reads LQKENI. This CDR3 comprises 16 residues. Trimming took 8 bases from V and 4 from J; bases not matched to a gene: 13. The CDR3 here is CASLPLRTGATGELFF. DNA of the CDR3: TGTGCCAGCCTCCCCTTGCGGACAGGTGCCACCGGGGAGCTGTTTTTT.

This sequence joins TRBV6-5 and TRBJ2-1, with TRBD1 matching over 7 bases. Germline lookup yields CDR1 MNHEY and CDR2 SVGAGI. The junction had 12 bases not matched to a gene; V was cut back by 6 bases and J by 7 bases. The CDR3 spans 15 residues. The CDR3 DNA follows: TGTGCCAGCAGCGGCCGGGACAGAGGTTTTAATGAGCAGTTCTTC. It encodes CASSGRDRGFNEQFF.